This T cell receptor beta chain was documented in a study of control samples from healthy donors and cancer patients. Sequenced by immunoSEQ multiplex PCR; TCRdb stores in-frame clones only, minus some. The profile shows around 190,000 clones, around nine tenths of them singletons. This clone appeared a few times. V lost 4 bases to trimming and J lost 4 bases; unmatched junction nucleotides: 5. This CDR3 has 16 amino acids. In germline, CDR1 is LGHDT, CDR2 YNNKEL (reference sequence). This receptor was obtained from a man younger than 40 in good health. The V gene is TRBV3-1 (or the pseudogene TRBV3-2), the J gene TRBJ2-2; 11 bases map to TRBD1. Sequencing was performed on blood. This chain's CDR3 is CASSPGQGVVTGELFF. Here the CDR3 DNA reads TGTGCCAGCAGCCCGGGACAGGGGGTCGTCACCGGGGAGCTGTTTTTT.